The 30 T cell receptor beta chains listed next were all sequenced from one sample in a study of cytomegalovirus exposure and HLA in healthy donors. PCR amplification relied on 60 Vbeta primers (plus 13 Jbeta primers). TCRdb's table, derived via immunoSEQ multiplex PCR, lists solely in-frame clones and lacks some. The sample includes 120,000 or so clones, roughly 80% of them seen just once. Sequencing used PBMCs. These receptor sequences come from a man aged 18 to 29 in good health and CMV-seropositive.

The chain joins TRBV7-9 to TRBJ2-3; 9 bases agree with TRBD1. The CDR3 runs 15 residues. Looked up from germline, CDR1 is SEHNR and CDR2 is FQNEAQ (reference sequence). Germline trimming cut 5 bases from V and 3 bases from J; bases unmatched to any gene: 6. The CDR3 region is CASSPGTGRTDTQYF. The DNA for the CDR3 is TGTGCCAGCAGCCCAGGGACAGGGAGAACAGATACGCAGTATTTT.

This chain connects TRBV7-2 to TRBJ2-1, with 10 positions matching TRBD2. The CDR3 runs to 18 residues. Germline V gene sequence: CDR1 SGHTA, CDR2 FQGNSA. V was pared by 6 bases and J by 4 bases, with 15 bases of the junction left unmatched. Written as DNA, the CDR3 is TGTGCCAGCAGTCCCCAAACCCTTGGACTAGCGGAATACAATGAGCAGTTCTTC. Protein sequence: CASSPQTLGLAEYNEQFF.

The chain joins TRBV6-4 to TRBJ2-3; 12 bases map to TRBD2. This CDR3 has 15 amino acids. Germline CDR1 reads MRHNA; CDR2 reads SNTAGT. Unmatched junction bases numbered 0, after V lost 2 bases and J lost 3 bases. The CDR3 region has the DNA TGTGCCAGCAGTGACGGGACTAGCGGGACAGATACGCAGTATTTT. As protein: CASSDGTSGTDTQYF.

The gene calls are TRBV30 and TRBJ2-5; perhaps TRBD1 as D (6 bases). Deletions cut 3 bases from V and 2 bases from J, with 16 bases between. Germline CDR1 GTSNPN, CDR2 SVGIG (reference sequence). CDR3 length: 15 amino acids. The CDR3 spells CAWRGGQSLQETQYF. Here the CDR3 DNA reads TGTGCCTGGAGGGGTGGACAGTCCCTACAAGAGACCCAGTACTTC.

This clone has only one observation. The V and J genes are TRBV7-8 and TRBJ1-2; 9 nucleotides align to TRBD1. Germline V gene sequence: CDR1 SGHVS, CDR2 FQNEAQ. V lost 8 bases, J lost 3 bases, and 4 bases stayed unmatched. The CDR3 is 13 residues long. CDR3 residues: CASGQGTDYGYTF. As DNA, the CDR3 is TGTGCCAGCGGACAGGGGACGGACTATGGCTACACCTTC.

The chain couples TRBV7-6 to TRBJ1-2; no reliable D call. V gave up 4 bases and J gave up 7 bases, with 16 bases separating them. The CDR3 totals 14 residues. From germline, CDR1 is SGHVS and CDR2 FNYEAQ. CDR3 DNA sequence: TGTGCCAGCAGCTCCGTCCCGGGATCTTCTGGCTACACCTTC. This codes for CASSSVPGSSGYTF.

The chain has TRBV5-1 and TRBJ2-7; 8 bases line up with TRBD2. The CDR3 covers 15 residues. V lost 1 base and J lost 6; bases outside the gene matches: 9. Germline assignment: CDR1 SGHRS and CDR2 YFSETQ. The CDR3 protein is CASSLRGGGDGEQYF. CDR3 in DNA: TGCGCCAGCAGCTTGCGGGGGGGAGGGGACGGCGAGCAGTACTTC.

The chain joins TRBV4-3 to TRBJ2-5, with D maybe TRBD1 (6 bases). V was cut by 1 base and J by 1 base, with 10 bases left in between. This CDR3 is built from 15 residues. Looked up from germline, CDR1 is LGHNA and CDR2 is YSLEER. The CDR3 is CASSQGMDSQETQYF. CDR3 DNA: TGCGCCAGCAGCCAAGGAATGGACAGCCAAGAGACCCAGTACTTC.

The chain links TRBV4-2 to TRBJ2-5; possible D gene TRBD2, 6 bases. The tail of the sequence fits TRBJ2-7 better, so the J call may be wrong. The CDR3 is 18 residues long. Germline CDR1 and CDR2: LGHNA and YNFKEQ. CDR3 residues: CASSQSGDLGYFAYEQYF. The CDR3 DNA is TGTGCCAGCAGCCAATCGGGAGATTTGGGGTACTTCGCCTACGAGCAGTACTTC.

The chain links TRBV10-3 to TRBJ2-1, with TRBD2 as a possible D gene (6 bases). This CDR3 contains 17 residues. V lost 6 bases and J 0 bases, leaving 18 bases between the germline ends. Looked up from germline, CDR1 is ENHRY and CDR2 is SYGVKD. As DNA, the CDR3 is TGTGCCATCAGAGCCGGGGACTTAAGGAGCTCCTACAATGAGCAGTTCTTC. Its protein is CAIRAGDLRSSYNEQFF.

The chain is built from TRBV5-6 and TRBJ2-2, with TRBD2 matching 8 bases. The junction had 9 bases not matched to a gene; V was cut back by 4 bases and J by 4 bases. Germline V lookup: CDR1 SGHDT, CDR2 YYEEEE. The CDR3 spans 16 residues. The CDR3 sequence: CASSRGAGVGTGELFF. The CDR3 DNA is TGTGCCAGCAGCCGCGGAGCGGGAGTCGGCACCGGGGAGCTGTTTTTT.

This chain links TRBV25-1 with TRBJ2-1; D is perhaps TRBD1 (6 bases). V was shortened by 1 base and J by 4 bases, with 14 bases between the two germline ends. CDR1 is MGHDK, CDR2 SYGVNS, per germline. CDR3 length equals 16 residues. DNA of the CDR3: TGTGCCAGCAGTGAATTGTGGACAGCAACTTACAATGAGCAGTTCTTC. This translates into CASSELWTATYNEQFF.

The chain carries TRBV5-4 and TRBJ2-3; D is perhaps TRBD2 (6 bases). Between the trimmed V and J ends, which lost 4 bases and 2 bases, there was a span of 14 bases. Germline loops: CDR1 SGHNT, CDR2 YYREEE (reference sequence). The CDR3 runs to 15 residues. CDR3 in DNA: TGTGCCAGCAGCGGGGGGACCCAGGACACAGATACGCAGTATTTT. As protein: CASSGGTQDTDTQYF.

The rearrangement links TRBV7-8 to TRBJ2-7; TRBD1 might be the D (6 bases). V lost 3 bases, J lost 0 bases, and 27 bases lay in between. The V gene's germline CDR1 is SGHVS and CDR2 FQNEAQ. CDR3 length: 20 amino acids. CDR3 nucleotide sequence: TGTGCCAGCAGCTTTCGGTCCCACAGGGCGAGCCAACTTTACTCCTACGAGCAGTACTTC. It codes for CASSFRSHRASQLYSYEQYF.

The V call is TRBV10-3, the J call TRBJ1-1; 9 bases agree with TRBD1. The CDR3 totals 15 residues. Trimming removed 0 bases from V and 8 bases from J; junction bases left unmatched: 7. The germline V gene encodes CDR1 ENHRY and CDR2 SYGVKD. The CDR3 here is CAISESDRGRAEAFF. Written as DNA, the CDR3 is TGTGCCATCAGTGAGTCGGACAGGGGAAGGGCGGAAGCTTTCTTT.

The rearrangement uses TRBV5-4 and TRBJ2-7; perhaps TRBD2 as D (7 bases). There are 15 residues in the CDR3. V dropped 0 bases and J dropped 2 bases, with 12 bases sitting between them. The germline gives CDR1 SGHNT, CDR2 YYREEE (reference sequence). CDR3 bases: TGTGCCAGCAGCTTGGAAGGGGGGGGAACCTACGAGCAGTACTTC. Translated, it gives CASSLEGGGTYEQYF.

The chain has TRBV30 and TRBJ1-5, with 7 bases identical to TRBD1. Germline-derived CDR1 and CDR2 are GTSNPN and SVGIG (reference sequence). The junction had 11 bases not matched to a gene; V was cut back by 3 bases and J by 0 bases. The CDR3 has 17 residues. The CDR3 nucleotides are TGTGCCTGGAGGGACGGAGGGACAGAATATAGCAATCAGCCCCAGCATTTT. It codes for CAWRDGGTEYSNQPQHF.

This chain uses TRBV6-4 with TRBJ2-5; TRBD1 aligns across 9 bases. Trimming at V came to 5 bases and at J to 4 bases, leaving 14 bases not matched to a gene. Germline V gene data show CDR1 as MRHNA and CDR2 as SNTAGT. The CDR3 length is 17 residues. The CDR3 nucleotides read TGTGCCAGCAGTTTGCCACACAGGGACAGGGTGGGAGAGACCCAGTACTTC. Translating gives CASSLPHRDRVGETQYF.

The chain couples TRBV7-9 to TRBJ2-3, with 8 bases fitting TRBD1. The DNA end is a closer match to TRBJ1-5, so the J assignment may be wrong. The germline CDR1 and CDR2 sequences are SEHNR and FQNEAQ (reference sequence). The CDR3 length is 14 residues. Here the CDR3 reads CATQGGQSTDTQHF. DNA of the CDR3: TGTGCCACACAGGGGGGACAGAGCACAGATACGCAGCATTTT.

The chain joins TRBV5-4 to TRBJ1-2; D is unclear. The CDR3 runs 15 residues. The germline V and J ends were trimmed by 0 bases and 4 bases, with 13 bases remaining between them. The germline V gene has CDR1 SGHNT and CDR2 YYREEE (reference sequence). Here the CDR3 DNA reads TGTGCCAGCAGCTTGGACACCCTAGGCATCTATGGCTACACCTTC. Translating it yields CASSLDTLGIYGYTF.

The chain joins TRBV4-3 to TRBJ1-5; 7 bases map to TRBD1. Per the germline V gene, CDR1 is LGHNA and CDR2 is YSLEER. V trimming: 0 bases; J trimming: 16 bases; junction bases outside the gene matches: 9. The CDR3 runs 13 residues. The CDR3 loop reads CASSQDRAGGLHF. CDR3 DNA: TGCGCCAGCAGCCAAGATAGGGCAGGGGGTCTTCATTTT.

The chain links TRBV7-9 to TRBJ2-1, with D maybe TRBD2 (5 bases). The CDR3 totals 14 residues. Germline lookup yields CDR1 SEHNR and CDR2 FQNEAQ (reference sequence). Between the trimmed V and J ends, which lost 0 bases and 2 bases, there was a span of 5 bases. Here the CDR3 DNA reads TGTGCCAGCAGCTTAGCCGGGACCTACAATGAGCAGTTCTTC. It yields the protein CASSLAGTYNEQFF.

This rearrangement joins TRBV7-2 to TRBJ2-3; 11 nucleotides agree with TRBD1. Germline CDR1 and CDR2: SGHTA and FQGNSA. The CDR3 has 13 amino acids. J lost 8 bases, V lost 5 bases, and 3 bases had no gene match. CDR3 nucleotides: TGTGCCAGCAGCCAGGGACAGGGGGGTACGCAGTATTTT. This translates into CASSQGQGGTQYF.

The chain is built from TRBV4-1 and TRBJ1-1; D is possibly TRBD1 (6 bases). This CDR3 comprises 20 residues. Trimming pared 0 bases from V and 1 base from J, leaving 24 bases between. Germline lookup yields CDR1 MGHRA and CDR2 YSYEKL. CDR3 residues: CASSQERGWGIGNGNTEAFF. CDR3 in DNA: TGCGCCAGCAGCCAAGAAAGGGGGTGGGGGATCGGGAATGGGAACACTGAAGCTTTCTTT.

This chain connects TRBV10-3 to TRBJ1-1; the D is unclear. CDR1 is ENHRY and CDR2 is SYGVKD in the germline V gene. Deletions cut 4 bases from V and 5 bases from J, with 11 bases between. The CDR3 sequence is 13 residues long. The CDR3 region has the DNA TGTGCCATCAGTGGGAATGAGGAGACTGAAGCTTTCTTT. Its protein is CAISGNEETEAFF.

CDR3 bases: TGTGCCAGCAGCTCGGAAACTAGTCGCCTCAAGACCCAGTACTTC. Amino acids: CASSSETSRLKTQYF. The rearrangement joins TRBV5-6 to TRBJ2-5, with a tentative D call TRBD2 (5 bases). This CDR3 is built from 15 residues. Trimming stripped 3 bases from V and 6 bases from J, with 18 bases between. Germline-derived CDR1 and CDR2 are SGHDT and YYEEEE.

The J gene is TRBJ1-1, the V gene TRBV6-6, with 7 nucleotides matching TRBD1. Germline V gene data show CDR1 as MNHNY and CDR2 as SVGAGI (reference sequence). The CDR3 has 15 amino acids. V lost 2 bases, J lost 0 bases, and 3 bases stayed unmatched. CDR3 bases: TGTGCCAGCAGTTACGAAGGACAGGTGAACACTGAAGCTTTCTTT. It encodes CASSYEGQVNTEAFF.

The J gene is TRBJ2-7, the V gene TRBV6-1, with D possibly matching TRBD1 (6 bases). This CDR3 comprises 13 residues. Trimming took 2 bases from V and 7 from J, leaving 12 bases between them. CDR1 and CDR2 from the germline V gene are MNHNS and SASEGT. The CDR3 DNA reads as TGTGCCAGCAGTGAACAAGCAGGGGTTGAGCAGTACTTC. Translation: CASSEQAGVEQYF.

This clone is a singleton in its sample. The rearrangement links TRBV27 to TRBJ2-1; the D is unclear. The CDR3 sequence is 14 residues long. Germline V gives CDR1 MNHEY, CDR2 SMNVEV (reference sequence). V lost 5 bases, J lost 9 bases, and 17 bases lay in between. For the CDR3, the DNA is TGTGCCAGCAGTCCTAGTCCCGGTGGTGTTGAGCAGTTCTTC. Protein sequence: CASSPSPGGVEQFF.

CDR3 coding DNA: TGTGCCAGTAGTAAGGACAGGCTCAAATACACTGAAGCTTTCTTT. Its protein is CASSKDRLKYTEAFF. The chain is built from TRBV19 and TRBJ1-1, with 7 positions matching TRBD1. There are 15 residues in the CDR3. The J segment lost 3 bases and the V segment lost 4 bases, leaving 8 bases of the junction unmatched. Germline CDR1 is LNHDA and CDR2 is SQIVND (reference sequence).